This record covers a single T cell receptor (beta chain). This sample includes further DNA sequences coding for the same CDR3. This sample was taken from a study of cytomegalovirus exposure and HLA in healthy donors. Profiled with immunoSEQ multiplex PCR; TCRdb holds only in-frame clones, not every one. The sample shows around 120,000 clones, approximately 90% of them seen only once. This CDR3 spans 14 amino acids. V lost 1 base and J 0 bases, leaving 5 bases between the germline ends. Germline values: CDR1 LNHDA, CDR2 SQIVND (reference sequence). This TCR derives from a woman aged 18-29 years in good health and CMV-seronegative. The rearrangement joins TRBV19 to TRBJ2-3; maybe TRBD2 (5 bases). The material sequenced was PBMCs. The CDR3 loop reads CASSIAGSTDTQYF. The CDR3 DNA reads as TGTGCCAGTAGTATAGCGGGGAGCACAGATACGCAGTATTTT.